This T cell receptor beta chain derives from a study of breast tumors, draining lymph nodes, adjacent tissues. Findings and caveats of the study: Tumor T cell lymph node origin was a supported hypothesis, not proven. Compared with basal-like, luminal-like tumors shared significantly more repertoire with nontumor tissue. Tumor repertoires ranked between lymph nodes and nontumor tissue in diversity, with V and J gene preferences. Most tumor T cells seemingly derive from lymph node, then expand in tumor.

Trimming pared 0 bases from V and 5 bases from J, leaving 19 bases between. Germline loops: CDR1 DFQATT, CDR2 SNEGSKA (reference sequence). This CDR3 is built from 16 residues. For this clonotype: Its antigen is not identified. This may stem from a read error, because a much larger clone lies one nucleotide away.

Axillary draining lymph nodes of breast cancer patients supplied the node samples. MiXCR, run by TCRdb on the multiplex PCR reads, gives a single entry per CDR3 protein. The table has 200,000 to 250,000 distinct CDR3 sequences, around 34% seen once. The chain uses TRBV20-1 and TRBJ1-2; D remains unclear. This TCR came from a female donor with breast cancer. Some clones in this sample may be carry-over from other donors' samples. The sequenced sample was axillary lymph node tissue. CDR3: CSAREGGWSAFYGYTF. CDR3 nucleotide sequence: TGCAGTGCTAGAGAGGGAGGTTGGTCAGCATTTTATGGCTACACCTTC.